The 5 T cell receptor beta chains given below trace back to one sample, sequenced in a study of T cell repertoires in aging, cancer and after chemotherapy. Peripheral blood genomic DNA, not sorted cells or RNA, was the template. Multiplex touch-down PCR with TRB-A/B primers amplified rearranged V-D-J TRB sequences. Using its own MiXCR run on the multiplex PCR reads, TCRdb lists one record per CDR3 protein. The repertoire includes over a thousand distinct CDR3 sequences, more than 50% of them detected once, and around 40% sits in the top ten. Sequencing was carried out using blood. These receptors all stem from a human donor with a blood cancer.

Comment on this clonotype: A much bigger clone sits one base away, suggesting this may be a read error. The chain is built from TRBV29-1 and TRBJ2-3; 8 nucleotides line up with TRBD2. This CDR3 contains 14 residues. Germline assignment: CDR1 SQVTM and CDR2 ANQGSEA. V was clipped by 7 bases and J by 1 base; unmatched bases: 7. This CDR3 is CSGTAGGCTDTQYF. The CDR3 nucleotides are TGCAGCGGAACCGCGGGAGGATGCACAGATACGCAGTATTTT.

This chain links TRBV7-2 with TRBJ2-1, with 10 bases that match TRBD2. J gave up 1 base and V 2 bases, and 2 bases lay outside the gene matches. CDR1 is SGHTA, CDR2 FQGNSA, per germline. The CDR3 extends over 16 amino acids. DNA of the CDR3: TGTGCCAGCAGCTTAAGCGGGGGGGCTTCCTACAATGAGCAGTTCTTC. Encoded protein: CASSLSGGASYNEQFF.

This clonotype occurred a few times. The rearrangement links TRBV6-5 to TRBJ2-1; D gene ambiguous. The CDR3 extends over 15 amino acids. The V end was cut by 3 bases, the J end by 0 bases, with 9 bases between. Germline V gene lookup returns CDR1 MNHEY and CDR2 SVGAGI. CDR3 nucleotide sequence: TGTGCCAGCAGTTATGGTAGAAGCTCCTACAATGAGCAGTTCTTC. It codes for CASSYGRSSYNEQFF.

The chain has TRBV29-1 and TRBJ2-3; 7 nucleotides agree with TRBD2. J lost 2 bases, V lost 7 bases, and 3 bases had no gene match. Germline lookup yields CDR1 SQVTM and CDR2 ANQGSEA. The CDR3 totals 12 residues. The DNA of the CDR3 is TGCAGCGACGGGGGGTACACAGATACGCAGTATTTT. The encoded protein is CSDGGYTDTQYF.

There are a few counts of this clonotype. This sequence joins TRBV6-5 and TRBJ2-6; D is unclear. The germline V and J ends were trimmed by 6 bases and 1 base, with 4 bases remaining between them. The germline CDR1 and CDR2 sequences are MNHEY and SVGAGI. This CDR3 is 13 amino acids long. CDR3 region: CASSTSGANVLTF. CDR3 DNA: TGTGCCAGCAGCACATCTGGGGCCAACGTCCTGACTTTC.